This is a list of T cell receptor beta chains from one sample in a study of T-cell reconstitution after alpha-beta-depleted transplantation in children. TCRdb re-called the PCR reads with MiXCR, one entry per CDR3 protein. The profile shows 300,000 or so distinct CDR3 sequences, over 20% of them singletons. The specimen comprised PBMCs, mostly from graft donor cells, sampled 180 days after TCRalphabeta/CD19-depleted stem cell transplant. The receptors shown here come from a male patient aged 10 to 17 who had a stem cell transplant for acute lymphoblastic leukemia, so the T cells may come from the graft donor. The CDR3 runs from the conserved cysteine through the conserved F or W.

>TRBV20-1|TRBJ2-3
CSARRDPTDTQYF
>TRBV11-2|TRBJ1-5
CASSFAGGSNQPQHF
>TRBV6-1|TRBJ1-5
CASKQDRGNQPQHF
>TRBV7-8|TRBJ2-3
CASSSLFPGEMDTQYF
>TRBV7-9|TRBJ2-5
CASSSPWTGQETQYF
>TRBV4-1|TRBJ2-5
CASSQDPSDPGGQETQYF
>TRBV6-2/TRBV6-3|TRBJ2-4
CASSYRGGGNIQYF
>TRBV11-2|TRBJ2-4
CASSSQGRLAKNIQYF
>TRBV7-6|TRBJ2-5
CASSLVVLAGVGETQYF
>TRBV2|TRBJ2-7
CASPGRGYLSYEQYF
>TRBV12-3/TRBV12-4|TRBJ2-7
CASSLGPSYEQYF
>TRBV3-1|TRBJ2-2
CASSQYGGTGELFF
>TRBV5-1|TRBJ2-1
CASSLVSGKFHEQFF
>TRBV11-1|TRBJ2-1
CASSSLMSSGRAPYNEQFF
>TRBV3-1|TRBJ1-2
CASSQAGLYGYTF
>TRBV7-9|TRBJ1-1
CASSLPGETFEAFF
>TRBV3-1|TRBJ2-4
CASSRNNLIGNIQYF
>TRBV15|TRBJ2-1
CATSLREDYNEQFF
>TRBV20-1|TRBJ2-3
CSATSGSTDTQYF
>TRBV15|TRBJ2-7
CAIRQSPFYEQYF
>TRBV4-1|TRBJ1-2
CASSQDPPDSPFYGYTF
>TRBV6-5|TRBJ2-7
CASSYSKTRRYEQYF
>TRBV20-1|TRBJ1-5
CSAGRRDQPQHF
>TRBV5-1|TRBJ2-2
CASSLQRLGTGELFF
>TRBV5-1|TRBJ2-1
CASSFLAGGSSSYNEQFF
>TRBV29-1|TRBJ2-7
CSVEVPAQNPYEQYF
>TRBV4-2|TRBJ2-1
CASSQDPSTSAYNEQFF
>TRBV12-3/TRBV12-4|TRBJ2-2
CASSLGLAGYPGELFF
>TRBV7-6|TRBJ2-1
CASSLVPIAGTYNEQFF
>TRBV5-1|TRBJ2-3
CASSLRTTFTDTQYF
>TRBV7-6|TRBJ2-7
CASSVLPALIGDYEQYF
>TRBV10-3|TRBJ2-5
CAISESDLAGGPQETQYF
>TRBV9|TRBJ1-2
CASSVNTFLGNYGYTF
>TRBV19|TRBJ1-5
CASGGGSAHF
>TRBV20-1|TRBJ2-3
CSAADEPTDTQYF
>TRBV7-3|TRBJ2-1
CASSSYVASGSVEQFF
>TRBV12-3/TRBV12-4|TRBJ2-7
CASSPGDLAYEQYF
>TRBV27|TRBJ2-7
CASSFSGSAEQYF
>TRBV7-9|TRBJ2-7
CASSGMIDNSYEQYF
>TRBV12-3/TRBV12-4|TRBJ2-2
CASSLAGDGGELFF
>TRBV4-2|TRBJ2-7
CASSQDLSGRVKYF
>TRBV7-7|TRBJ2-5
CASSPASVGETQYF
>TRBV10-3|TRBJ2-5
CAIAGGAAEKTQYF
>TRBV20-1|TRBJ2-3
CSARKRGRHDTQYF
>TRBV9|TRBJ1-4
CASSVAPPGDSAGNEKLFF
>TRBV15|TRBJ2-7
CATSRAREQYF
>TRBV5-1|TRBJ2-2
CASSLVLAGTNTGELFF
>TRBV18|TRBJ1-4
CASSPQWGSDEKLFF
>TRBV7-3|TRBJ2-1
CASSPTGYNEQFF
>TRBV5-1|TRBJ1-2
CASSLGVWRQINYGYTF
>TRBV20-1|TRBJ2-1
CSASFTPSYNEQFF
>TRBV7-2|TRBJ2-6
CASSLPGGANVLTF
>TRBV4-2|TRBJ2-7
CASSPGLLVPYEQYF
>TRBV7-9|TRBJ2-1
CASSLSGPSSYNEQFF
>TRBV5-5|TRBJ1-5
CASSLGHSNQPQHF
>TRBV5-6|TRBJ2-7
CASSRDRSPYEQYF
>TRBV7-9|TRBJ1-3
CASSLALSRESGNTIYF